Sequencing of this T cell receptor (beta chain) was carried out in a study of shared clonotypes between healthy human individuals. Here immunoSEQ multiplex PCR was the method, and the copy in TCRdb shows in-frame clones only, minus some. The sample gives some 1 million clones, about 76% of which show up once; about 1.5% is in the top ten. V was clipped by 1 base and J by 5 bases; unmatched bases: 3. CDR3 size: 14 residues. CDR1 and CDR2 (germline): SGHDT, YYEEEE. The sample comprised memory CD4+ T cells sorted from blood. Subset meaning: CD45RA-negative fraction. The rearrangement joins TRBV5-6 to TRBJ2-5; TRBD1 aligns across 9 bases. This clonotype was sampled from a man aged 18 to 30 in good health. Here the CDR3 reads CASSLLQGAETQYF. CDR3 sequence (DNA): TGTGCCAGCAGCTTGTTACAGGGGGCGGAGACCCAGTACTTC.